The rows below give T cell receptor beta chains drawn from one sample of a study of blood T cell repertoires in COVID-19. Profiling relied on immunoSEQ multiplex PCR, and the TCRdb table lists in-frame clones only, not all of them. Of about 110,000 clones detected, around 88% appear once; the ten largest clones hold approximately 0.81%. The specimen was peripheral blood. Receptors were obtained from a woman aged 45 to 65 with active or convalescent COVID-19. Each CDR3 is given with its conserved first and last residue. D genes are given only for firm matches. The size entry is marked missing in some rows and otherwise reads once, few, many or a size class.

-	TRBV4-3	TRBJ2-7	-	CASISFDSRNPYEQYF	TGCGCCAGCATCTCTTTCGACAGTCGAAATCCCTACGAGCAGTACTTC
-	TRBV7-2	TRBJ2-7	-	CASSFLGAGEQYF	TGTGCCAGCAGCTTCCTAGGGGCTGGAGAGCAGTACTTC
-	TRBV5-1	TRBJ2-5	-	CASSLDPLQGRETQYF	TGCGCCAGCAGCTTAGATCCCCTACAGGGGAGGGAGACCCAGTACTTC
-	TRBV4-3	TRBJ2-7	-	CASSQDHGKIFYEQYF	TGCGCCAGCAGCCAAGATCACGGGAAAATCTTCTACGAGCAGTACTTC
-	TRBV7-8	TRBJ2-7	TRBD2	CASSIWTRGLYEQYF	TGTGCCAGCAGCATCTGGACTAGGGGCCTTTACGAGCAGTACTTC
-	TRBV7-9	TRBJ1-2	-	CASSFIRDGYTF	TGTGCCAGCAGCTTTATCAGGGATGGCTACACCTTC
-	TRBV2	TRBJ2-3	-	CASSTRLDDTQYF	TGTGCCAGCTCCACCAGACTAGACGATACGCAGTATTTT
-	TRBV5-1	TRBJ1-4	TRBD1	CASSQGQGRVNEKLFF	TGCGCCAGCAGCCAGGGACAGGGGAGAGTTAATGAAAAACTGTTTTTT
-	TRBV7-8	TRBJ2-5	-	CASSFSYRRQETQYF	TGTGCCAGCAGTTTTAGTTACAGGAGACAAGAGACCCAGTACTTC
-	TRBV24-1	TRBJ2-7	TRBD2	CATSVAGGYEQYF	TGTGCCACCAGTGTCGCGGGAGGCTACGAGCAGTACTTC
-	TRBV25-1	TRBJ1-2	-	CASYGLYGYTF	TGTGCCAGTTATGGGCTCTATGGCTACACCTTC
-	TRBV5-6	TRBJ2-5	TRBD1	CASSLARQGQETQYF	TGTGCCAGCAGCTTGGCGAGACAGGGTCAAGAGACCCAGTACTTC
-	TRBV24-1	TRBJ2-2	-	CATSGQNTGELFF	TGTGCCACCAGTGGACAGAACACCGGGGAGCTGTTTTTT
few	TRBV7-9	TRBJ2-2	-	CASSLSAGKAGYHTGELFF	TGTGCCAGCAGCTTAAGTGCGGGGAAAGCCGGATACCACACCGGGGAGCTGTTTTTT
-	TRBV18	TRBJ1-1	-	CASSPPTSIEAFF	TGTGCCAGCTCACCACCGACATCAATTGAAGCTTTCTTT
-	TRBV7-9	TRBJ2-3	-	CATSGEGSTDTQYF	TGTGCCACCTCAGGGGAGGGATCCACAGATACGCAGTATTTT
once	TRBV7-9	TRBJ2-3	TRBD1	CASSPGQGLGDTQYF	TGTGCCAGCAGCCCGGGACAGGGTTTAGGAGATACGCAGTATTTT
-	TRBV15	TRBJ2-1	-	CATSREVGAVYNEQFF	TGTGCCACCAGCAGAGAGGTGGGGGCGGTCTACAATGAGCAGTTCTTC
-	TRBV5-1	TRBJ2-3	TRBD2	CASSPGLAGLTDTQYF	TGCGCCAGCAGCCCGGGACTAGCGGGTCTTACAGATACGCAGTATTTT
few	TRBV19	TRBJ2-1	TRBD1	CASSEQGARGNEQFF	TGTGCCAGTAGTGAACAGGGGGCGCGAGGTAATGAGCAGTTCTTC
-	TRBV15	TRBJ2-7	TRBD2	CATSRDPGGTYEQYF	TGTGCCACCAGCAGAGATCCGGGGGGAACCTACGAGCAGTACTTC
-	TRBV6-2/TRBV6-3	TRBJ2-1	TRBD2	CASSSLAGKQFF	TGTGCCAGCAGTTCCCTAGCGGGTAAGCAGTTCTTC
-	TRBV9	TRBJ2-1	TRBD2	CASSVGTGLAGVGEQFF	TGTGCCAGCAGCGTAGGGACGGGACTAGCGGGAGTAGGTGAGCAGTTCTTC
once	TRBV30	TRBJ1-6	-	CAWSVLGGAVNSPLHF	TGTGCCTGGAGTGTACTCGGTGGGGCAGTGAATTCACCCCTCCACTTT
-	TRBV4-1	TRBJ2-7	TRBD1	CASSSIPGQGALQYF	TGCGCCAGCAGCTCCATCCCGGGACAGGGGGCCCTGCAGTACTTC
-	TRBV25-1	TRBJ2-1	TRBD2	CASSDQRGGSYNEQFF	TGTGCCAGCAGTGATCAACGGGGGGGCTCCTACAATGAGCAGTTCTTC
-	TRBV5-5	TRBJ2-2	-	CASSLVVTSNTGELFF	TGTGCCAGCAGCTTGGTTGTGACAAGTAACACCGGGGAGCTGTTTTTT
-	TRBV18	TRBJ1-2	-	CASSPNAEGYTF	TGTGCCAGCTCACCAAACGCGGAGGGCTACACCTTC
-	TRBV30	TRBJ2-3	TRBD2	CAWSPLAGVTDTQYF	TGTGCCTGGAGTCCGCTAGCGGGAGTCACAGATACGCAGTATTTT
-	TRBV28	TRBJ1-2	TRBD1	CASSWGQANYGYSF	TGTGCCAGCAGTTGGGGACAGGCTAACTATGGCTACTCCTTC
-	TRBV7-2	TRBJ2-4	TRBD1	CASSPHGTGGSIQYF	TGTGCCAGCAGCCCCCACGGGACAGGGGGCTCCATTCAGTACTTC
once	TRBV29-1	TRBJ1-5	-	CSVNLQGSNQPQHF	TGCAGCGTTAACTTACAGGGTAGCAATCAGCCCCAGCATTTT
-	TRBV19	TRBJ2-5	TRBD2	CASSIGTSSETQYF	TGTGCCAGTAGTATAGGGACTAGTTCGGAGACCCAGTACTTC